This T cell receptor (beta chain) appears in the sequencing data of a study of cytomegalovirus exposure and HLA in healthy donors. Measured with immunoSEQ multiplex PCR; TCRdb has only the in-frame clones, and not every one. The table records about 160,000 clones, over 85% of them present only once. Trimming cost V 1 base and J 4 bases; bases outside gene matches: 1. CDR3 length: 14 amino acids. CDR1 and CDR2 (germline): LGHNA, YNFKEQ. J is TRBJ2-5 and V is TRBV4-2; TRBD2 matches 9 bases. This receptor was identified in a woman aged 18-35 years in good health and CMV-seropositive. Sequences were obtained from PBMCs. CDR3 nucleotides: TGTGCCAGCAGCCAAGCTAGCGGGACAGAGACCCAGTACTTC. Amino acids: CASSQASGTETQYF.